This T cell receptor beta chain came from a study of T-cell memory formation after mild COVID-19. General observations from the study: The main location of contracting CD4+ clones was CM and EM, and that of contracting CD8+ clones was EMRA. Researchers found some responding clones in pre-infection memory, a sign that cross-reactive memory joined.

Worth noting for this clonotype: No antigen is known for it.

The CDR3 runs to 15 residues. V lost 5 bases, J lost 4 bases, and 17 bases lay in between. The germline V gene encodes CDR1 PRHDT and CDR2 FYEKMQ (reference sequence). TCRdb reanalysed the 5' RACE reads using MiXCR and keeps one entry per CDR3 protein. The table has more than 300,000 distinct CDR3 sequences, 12% to 15% seen once. Sequenced sample: PBMCs or a T cell subset sorted from them (not recorded which). V is TRBV13 and J is TRBJ1-2; possible D gene TRBD1, 6 bases. The receptor's source is a young man who had mild COVID-19 (a few samples of this study predate the infection). Cell type and time point are not known. The CDR3: CASSPVGTRGYGYTF. The CDR3 DNA follows: TGTGCCAGCAGCCCAGTAGGGACACGGGGCTATGGCTACACCTTC.